Listed here is a single TCR beta chain. This clonotype was seen a handful of times. It lacks a known antigen. At one boundary the junction diverges from the germline segment, which might be a read error. The sample belongs to a study of blood T cells in healthy people across ages (dated by TCRdb to the mid-2010s). Describing the broader study: In model experiments, template switching captured roughly one uniquely barcoded TCR beta cDNA molecule for every two T cells. The study measured age-related changes in TCR beta repertoire diversity using deep sequencing normalized with unique cDNA molecular identifiers. Four age groups were formed from the donors: young (average about 17 years), middle-aged (around 37), aged (about 62) and long-lived (about 80). Two additional independent replicas of 1 million unique cDNA reads from the same blood draw were analyzed for two donors (one aged 18 to 29 and one aged 80 or older). Paper-wide results and their limitations: There was a strong correlation between observed TCR beta diversity and the percentage of naive T cells measured by flow cytometry. Observed TCR beta diversity per million T cells fell roughly linearly with age, and a significant reduction was already apparent by age about 43. Compared with the aged group, the long-lived group had more naive CD4+ T cells, fewer expanded clones and increased TCR diversity, a pattern suggesting age selection. Bulk unsorted PBMC profiling prevented conclusive comparison of naive and antigen-experienced compartments. Total diversity estimates from one million sequenced T cells were considered lower bounds and underestimates. Because donor CMV infection status was unknown, age-related changes in expanded clonotypes were potentially confounded.

The CDR1 and CDR2 encoded by the germline V gene are SQVTM and ANQGSEA. Counted from cysteine to phenylalanine, this CDR3 has 13 amino acids. Only the CDR3 part of the read is kept: 39 bases, read in frame from the first base. Donors were a few dozen systemically healthy Caucasian individuals from Russia aged roughly 6 to 90 years. Each donor gave around 9 milliliters of peripheral blood, collected into EDTA-treated Vacutainer tubes. Ficoll-Paque density-gradient centrifugation was used to isolate PBMCs, with at least 6.5 million per sample. Total RNA was extracted from PBMCs with Trizol reagent, with at least 5 micrograms obtained per sample. Naive CD45RAhigh/CD27high T cell percentages were measured by flow cytometry on a PBMC aliquot from every donor. Receptor libraries were prepared by 5' RACE. TCRdb names Illumina HiSeq 2500 as the instrument used. A second PCR of roughly 6 to 12 cycles was performed with a sample-barcoded 5' primer and a J-beta primer mix. Each TCR beta cDNA molecule received a unique molecular identifier from a template-switch 5' adaptor carrying 12 random nucleotides. At least 2.5 million CDR3-containing paired-end reads were obtained from each sample. The Mint cDNA synthesis kit, primed by a TRBC-specific oligonucleotide, was used to synthesize first-strand cDNA from all RNA. After uracil-DNA glycosylase treatment, a first 18-cycle PCR used universal primers M1SS and BC2_uni_R on all cDNA. Per the authors' processing: Normalization of each sample was performed by random selection of 1 million high-quality reads, each carrying a distinct molecular identifier. Reads with shared molecular identifiers were discarded instead of being binned into consensus sequences. MiTCR, set to a Q25 quality threshold and the strictest error-elimination algorithm, was used for CDR3 identification, clonotype clustering and error correction. A nonparametric unseen species model with Euler transformation was used to estimate a lower bound on total TCR beta diversity. TCRdb reworked the public reads: Q25 trimming with fastp, MiXCR clone assembly, productive beta chains retained. Rows with one shared CDR3 protein collapse into an entry with the most common genes and DNA. These V and J calls rely on TCRdb rather than the paper's analysis. The sample table holds 800,000 to 1,300,000 distinct CDR3 sequences, of which under 30% were seen once. Approximately 0.79% of the sample goes to the ten largest clones.

This same sample was also part of a study on T cells of mothers and their children. From the second report: Nine systemically healthy Caucasian individuals served as donors, namely three mothers together with their six children. cDNA synthesis used all of the extracted RNA, with around 1.6 ug of RNA in each 15 ul reaction. In the second PCR, the M1S primer added sample barcodes and 2-4 random nucleotides. Each mother yielded over 8 million TCR beta CDR3 reads and each child some 3 million reads. TCR recombination output is similarly shaped by thymic selection in related and unrelated pairs, with a minor effect exerted by inherited differences. Normalized repertoire overlap was always slightly but never significantly higher in related than unrelated mother-child pairs. With a sensitivity of approximately 93 clones per million clonotypes, no persistent microchimeric T cell clones were detected. In the study, deep NGS was used to compare the TCR beta repertoires of mothers and children, and features distinguishing related mother-child pairs from unrelated individuals were sought. On average, the children were approximately 11 +/- 4 years old, while the mothers were about 37 +/- 4 years old. Libraries were sequenced on Illumina HiSeq 2000 with 100+100 nt paired-end reads after adapter ligation with NEBNext reagents. Mother and child libraries were prepared a month apart and sequenced in separate runs to prevent cross-contamination. Between roughly 500,000 and 2,100,000 distinct TCR beta clonotypes were identified per donor. Naive TCR beta clonotypes were estimated from low-frequency clonotypes matched to each donor's FACS-determined naive share, without sorting.

This TCR was sampled from a girl aged 2 to 10 in good health. Rearrangement joined TRBV29-1 to TRBJ2-1; perhaps TRBD1 is the D gene, with 6 bases matching. The source material was blood. This receptor carries the CDR3 CSVPSTGRGEQLF. The DNA sequence reads TGCAGCGTCCCATCGACAGGTAGAGGAGAGCAGCTCTTC.